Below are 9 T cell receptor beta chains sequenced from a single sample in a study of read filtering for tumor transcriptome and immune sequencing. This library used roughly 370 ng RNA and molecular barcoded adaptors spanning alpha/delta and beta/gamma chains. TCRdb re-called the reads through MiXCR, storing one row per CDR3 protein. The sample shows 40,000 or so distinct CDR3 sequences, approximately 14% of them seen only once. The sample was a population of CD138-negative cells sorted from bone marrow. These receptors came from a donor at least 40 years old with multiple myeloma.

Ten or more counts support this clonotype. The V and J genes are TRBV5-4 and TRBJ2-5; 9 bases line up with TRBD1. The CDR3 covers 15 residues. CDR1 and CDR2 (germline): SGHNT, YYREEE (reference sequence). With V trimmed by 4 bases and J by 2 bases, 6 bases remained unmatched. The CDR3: CASSLGQGSQETQYF. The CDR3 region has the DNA TGTGCCAGCAGCCTAGGACAGGGGTCTCAAGAGACCCAGTACTTC.

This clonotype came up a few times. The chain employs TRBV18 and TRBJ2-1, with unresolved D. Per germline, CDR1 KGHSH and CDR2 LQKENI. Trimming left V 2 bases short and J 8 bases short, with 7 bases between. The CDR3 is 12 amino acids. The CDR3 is CASSPGVDEQFF. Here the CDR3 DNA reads TGTGCCAGCTCACCAGGTGTAGATGAGCAGTTCTTC.

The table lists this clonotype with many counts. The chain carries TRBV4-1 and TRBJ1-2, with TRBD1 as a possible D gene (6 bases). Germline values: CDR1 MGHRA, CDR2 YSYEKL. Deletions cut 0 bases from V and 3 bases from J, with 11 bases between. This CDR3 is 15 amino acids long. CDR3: CASSQETGSDYGYTF. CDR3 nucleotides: TGCGCCAGCAGCCAAGAGACAGGATCAGACTATGGCTACACCTTC.

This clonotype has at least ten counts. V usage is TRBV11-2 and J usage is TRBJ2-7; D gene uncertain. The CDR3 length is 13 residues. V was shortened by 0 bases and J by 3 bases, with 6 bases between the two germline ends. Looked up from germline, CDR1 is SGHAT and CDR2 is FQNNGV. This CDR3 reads CASSLDPGYEQYF. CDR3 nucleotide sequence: TGTGCCAGCAGCTTAGATCCGGGCTACGAGCAGTACTTC.

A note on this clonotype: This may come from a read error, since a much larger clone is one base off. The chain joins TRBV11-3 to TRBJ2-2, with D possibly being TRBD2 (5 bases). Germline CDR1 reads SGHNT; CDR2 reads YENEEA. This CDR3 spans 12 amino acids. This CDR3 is CASGSKVGELLF. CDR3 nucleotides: TGTGCCAGCGGCTCAAAGGTCGGGGAGCTGCTTTTT.

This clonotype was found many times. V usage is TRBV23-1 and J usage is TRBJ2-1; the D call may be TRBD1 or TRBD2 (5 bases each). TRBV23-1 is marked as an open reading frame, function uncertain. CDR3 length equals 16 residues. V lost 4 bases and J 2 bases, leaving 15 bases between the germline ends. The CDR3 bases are TGCGCCAGCAGTCCATACCGTGTGGGGGCCTACAATGAGCAGTTCTTC. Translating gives CASSPYRVGAYNEQFF.

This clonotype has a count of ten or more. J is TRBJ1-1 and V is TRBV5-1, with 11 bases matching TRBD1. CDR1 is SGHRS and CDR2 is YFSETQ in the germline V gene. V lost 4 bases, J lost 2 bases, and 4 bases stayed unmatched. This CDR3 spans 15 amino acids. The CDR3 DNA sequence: TGCGCCAGCAGCCGGACAGGGGGCTATAACACTGAAGCTTTCTTT. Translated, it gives CASSRTGGYNTEAFF.

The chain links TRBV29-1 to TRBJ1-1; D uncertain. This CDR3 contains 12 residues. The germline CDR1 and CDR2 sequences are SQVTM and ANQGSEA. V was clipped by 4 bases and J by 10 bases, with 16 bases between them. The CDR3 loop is CSVVGSTPGAFF. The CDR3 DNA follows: TGCAGCGTTGTTGGTTCTACCCCGGGAGCTTTCTTT.

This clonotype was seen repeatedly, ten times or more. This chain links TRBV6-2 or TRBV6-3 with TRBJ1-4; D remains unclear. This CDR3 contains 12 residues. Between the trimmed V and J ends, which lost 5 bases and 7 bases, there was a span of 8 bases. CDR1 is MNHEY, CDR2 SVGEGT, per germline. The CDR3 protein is CASSPDREKLFF. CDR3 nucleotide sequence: TGTGCCAGCAGTCCGGACCGTGAAAAACTGTTTTTT.